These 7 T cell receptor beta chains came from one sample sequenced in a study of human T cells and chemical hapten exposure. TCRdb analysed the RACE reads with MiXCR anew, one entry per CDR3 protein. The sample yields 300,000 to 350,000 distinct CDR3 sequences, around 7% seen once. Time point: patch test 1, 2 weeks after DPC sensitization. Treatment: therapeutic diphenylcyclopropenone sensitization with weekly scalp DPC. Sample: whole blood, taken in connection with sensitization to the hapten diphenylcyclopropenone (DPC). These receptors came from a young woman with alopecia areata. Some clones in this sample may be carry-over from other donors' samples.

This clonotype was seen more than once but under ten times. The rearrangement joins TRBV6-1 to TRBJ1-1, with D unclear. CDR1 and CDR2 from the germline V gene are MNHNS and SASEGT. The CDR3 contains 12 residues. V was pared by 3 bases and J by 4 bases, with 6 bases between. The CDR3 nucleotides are TGTGCCAGCAGTGAGATTGGCACTGAAGCTTTCTTT. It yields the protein CASSEIGTEAFF.

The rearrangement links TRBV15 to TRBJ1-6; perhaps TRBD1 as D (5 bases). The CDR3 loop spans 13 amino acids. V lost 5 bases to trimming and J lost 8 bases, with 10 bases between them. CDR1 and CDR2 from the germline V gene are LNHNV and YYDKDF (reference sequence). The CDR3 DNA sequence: TGTGCCACCAGCCCGGGGCCAGATTCACCCCTCCACTTT. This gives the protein CATSPGPDSPLHF. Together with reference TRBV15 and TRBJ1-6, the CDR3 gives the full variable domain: DAMVIQNPRYQVTQFGKPVTLSCSQTLNHNVMYWYQQKSSQAPKLLFHYYDKDFNNEADTPDNFQSRRPNTSFCFLDIRSPGLGDTAMYLCATSPGPDSPLHFGNGTRLTVT.

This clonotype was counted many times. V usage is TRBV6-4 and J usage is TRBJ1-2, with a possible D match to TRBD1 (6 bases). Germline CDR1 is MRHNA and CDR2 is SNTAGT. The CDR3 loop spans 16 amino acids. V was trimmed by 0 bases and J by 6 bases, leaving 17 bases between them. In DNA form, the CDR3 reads TGTGCCAGCAGTGACTCCCCAGGGGCAGGGTCAGATGGCTACACCTTC. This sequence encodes CASSDSPGAGSDGYTF.

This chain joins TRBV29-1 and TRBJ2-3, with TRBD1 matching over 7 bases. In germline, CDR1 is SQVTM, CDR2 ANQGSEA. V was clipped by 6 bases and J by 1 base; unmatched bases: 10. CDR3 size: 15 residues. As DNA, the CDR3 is TGCAGCGTCGTCAGGGGGAGTGAGCGCACAGATACGCAGTATTTT. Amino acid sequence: CSVVRGSERTDTQYF.

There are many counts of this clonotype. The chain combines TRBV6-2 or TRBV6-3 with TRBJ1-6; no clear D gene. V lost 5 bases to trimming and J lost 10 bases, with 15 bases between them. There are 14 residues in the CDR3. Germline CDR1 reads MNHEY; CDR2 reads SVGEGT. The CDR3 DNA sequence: TGTGCCAGCAGTACTATGACAAAGGACTCACCCCTCCACTTT. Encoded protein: CASSTMTKDSPLHF.

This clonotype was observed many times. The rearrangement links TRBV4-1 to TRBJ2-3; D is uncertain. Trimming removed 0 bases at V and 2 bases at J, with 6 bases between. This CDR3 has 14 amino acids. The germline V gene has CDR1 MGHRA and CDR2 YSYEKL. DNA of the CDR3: TGCGCCAGCAGCCAAGAAGGCTACACAGATACGCAGTATTTT. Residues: CASSQEGYTDTQYF.

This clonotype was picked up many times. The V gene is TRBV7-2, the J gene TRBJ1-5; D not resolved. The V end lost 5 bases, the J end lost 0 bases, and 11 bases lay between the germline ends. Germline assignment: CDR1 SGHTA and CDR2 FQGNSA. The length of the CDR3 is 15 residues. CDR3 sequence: CASSRLTNSNQPQHF. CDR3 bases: TGTGCCAGCAGCCGACTGACAAATAGCAATCAGCCCCAGCATTTT.